This TCR beta chain was obtained from a study of response to subunit inactivated influenza vaccine. This clonotype was recorded at least ten times. This CDR3 has 14 amino acids. V lost 3 bases to trimming and J lost 5 bases; unmatched junction nucleotides: 4. Germline loops: CDR1 SGHRS, CDR2 YFSETQ. Each CDR3 protein gets one entry after TCRdb re-called the RT-PCR reads with MiXCR. The data show about 540,000 distinct CDR3 sequences, around 21% seen once. This sample also belongs to another study, concerning T cells expressing NK-cell markers. As that study records: Template switching by 5'RACE with UMIs generated the TCR beta cDNA. Sequencing of TCR beta repertoires drew on sorted CD3+CD56+NKG2C+, CD3+CD56+NKG2C- and CD3+CD56-NKG2C+ T cells. Sequenced donors, eight in total, included seven who were HCMV-seropositive and one who was seronegative. Topping the CD3+CD56-NKG2C+ fraction as well were these clonotypes, in a few donors.

The receptor comes from a man between 50 and 59 years old who received an inactivated influenza vaccine. This specimen consisted of CD4+ T cells sorted from PBMCs, obtained 11 to 12 days after vaccination. The V call is TRBV5-1, the J call TRBJ1-4; TRBD1 aligns across 7 bases. CDR3: CASSSGTDNEKLFF. For the CDR3, the DNA is TGCGCCAGCAGCTCCGGGACAGACAATGAAAAACTGTTTTTT.